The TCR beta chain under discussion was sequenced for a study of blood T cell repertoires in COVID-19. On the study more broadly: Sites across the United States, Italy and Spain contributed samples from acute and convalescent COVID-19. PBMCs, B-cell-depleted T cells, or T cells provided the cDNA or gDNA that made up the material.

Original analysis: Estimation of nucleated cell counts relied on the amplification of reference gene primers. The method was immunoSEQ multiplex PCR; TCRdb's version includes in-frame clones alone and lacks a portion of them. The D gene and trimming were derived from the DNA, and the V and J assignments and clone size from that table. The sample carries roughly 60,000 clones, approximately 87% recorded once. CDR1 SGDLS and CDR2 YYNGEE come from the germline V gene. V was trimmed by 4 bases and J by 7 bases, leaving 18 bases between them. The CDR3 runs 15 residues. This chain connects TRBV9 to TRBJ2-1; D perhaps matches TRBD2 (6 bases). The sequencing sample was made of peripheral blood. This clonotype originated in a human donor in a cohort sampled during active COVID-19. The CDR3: CASSLGTGVLNEQFF. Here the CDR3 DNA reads TGTGCCAGCAGCCTCGGTACGGGAGTATTGAATGAGCAGTTCTTC. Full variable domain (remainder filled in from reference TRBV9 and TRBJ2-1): DSGVTQTPKHLITATGQRVTLRCSPRSGDLSVYWYQQSLDQGLQFLIQYYNGEERAKGNILERFSAQQFPDLHSELNLSSLELGDSALYFCASSLGTGVLNEQFFGPGTRLTVL.